Listed below are T cell receptor beta chains from one sample, sequenced in a study of response to subunit inactivated influenza vaccine. TCRdb passed the RT-PCR reads through MiXCR, listing each CDR3 protein once. The table lists roughly 500,000 distinct CDR3 sequences, about 15% of them singletons, with roughly 3.1% in the top ten. The material sequenced was CD4+ T cells sorted from PBMCs, taken approximately 25 months after vaccination. These receptors were taken from a man between 50 and 69 years old who received an inactivated influenza vaccine. CDR3s include the opening cysteine and the closing phenylalanine or tryptophan. The D gene is left open where the match is weak. Size tells how often a clone was seen (once, few, many) or the class of an expanded clone, and some rows leave it out.

-	TRBJ2-5	few	TRBV11-2	13	CASSPSTGMTQYF	TGTGCCAGCAGCCCTTCAACTGGGATGACCCAGTACTTC
-	TRBJ2-7	few	TRBV4-3	15	CASSQDWGALSEQYF	TGCGCCAGCAGCCAAGATTGGGGGGCACTGAGCGAGCAGTACTTC
TRBD2	TRBJ2-7	few	TRBV11-2	18	CASSFRPGTSGVTYEQYF	TGTGCCAGCAGCTTTCGGCCCGGGACTAGCGGGGTTACCTACGAGCAGTACTTC
TRBD2	TRBJ2-5	-	TRBV11-1	18	CASSFTGTSGRGGETQYF	TGTGCCAGCAGCTTCACCGGGACTAGCGGGAGAGGGGGAGAGACCCAGTACTTC
-	TRBJ2-3	-	TRBV7-2	14	CASSLWDFTDTQYF	TGTGCCAGCAGCCTATGGGACTTCACAGATACGCAGTATTTT
-	TRBJ1-2	-	TRBV11-2	13	CASSSRNNYGYTF	TGTGCCAGCAGCTCCCGGAATAACTATGGCTACACCTTC
TRBD2	TRBJ2-4	-	TRBV5-1	15	CASSVGLPNKNIQYF	TGCGCCAGCAGCGTGGGACTACCGAACAAAAACATTCAGTACTTC
-	TRBJ1-1	few	TRBV20-1	12	CSVLYLNTEAFF	TGCAGTGTTCTATATTTGAACACTGAAGCTTTCTTT
-	TRBJ1-5	-	TRBV30	15	CAWSVRADSNQPQHF	TGTGCCTGGAGTGTCCGTGCCGATAGCAATCAGCCCCAGCATTTT
-	TRBJ2-1	-	TRBV6-1	14	CASSPRRLGNEQFF	TGTGCCAGCAGTCCTCGCAGGCTGGGGAATGAGCAGTTCTTC
TRBD2	TRBJ2-1	many	TRBV5-1	16	CASSPITSGSGNEQFF	TGCGCCAGCAGCCCTATAACTAGCGGGAGTGGCAATGAGCAGTTCTTC
TRBD1	TRBJ1-6	-	TRBV3-1	15	CASSQVGQGVSPLHF	TGTGCCAGCAGCCAAGTGGGACAGGGAGTCTCACCCCTCCACTTT
TRBD2	TRBJ2-3	few	TRBV20-1	17	CSAPIPGLAVSTDTQYF	TGCAGTGCTCCTATCCCTGGACTAGCGGTGAGCACAGATACGCAGTATTTT
-	TRBJ1-1	-	TRBV2	14	CASNGLLMNTEAFF	TGTGCCAGCAATGGACTTTTGATGAACACTGAAGCTTTCTTT
TRBD1	TRBJ2-3	few	TRBV5-1	17	CASSWGLGQGQGDTQYF	TGCGCCAGCAGCTGGGGACTGGGACAGGGGCAGGGAGATACGCAGTATTTT
TRBD2	TRBJ2-5	few	TRBV7-9	15	CASSLGQGGRETQYF	TGTGCCAGCAGCTTAGGTCAGGGCGGGAGAGAGACCCAGTACTTC
TRBD2	TRBJ2-1	few	TRBV9	17	CASSVGVTSGRYNEQFF	TGTGCCAGCAGCGTAGGAGTGACTAGCGGCCGTTACAATGAGCAGTTCTTC
-	TRBJ2-1	-	TRBV29-1	15	CSVEDYGEPKGEQFF	TGCAGCGTTGAAGATTACGGCGAGCCTAAGGGTGAGCAGTTCTTC
-	TRBJ2-3	few	TRBV20-1	12	CSAMKQSQAQYF	TGCAGTGCAATGAAACAGTCTCAGGCGCAGTATTTT
TRBD2	TRBJ2-2	-	TRBV10-3	15	CAISGSGANTGELFF	TGTGCCATCAGTGGTAGCGGGGCGAACACCGGGGAGTTGTTTTTT